Listed here are 32 T cell receptor beta chains from one sample, sequenced in a study of OX40 agonist ivuxolimab in advanced cancers. Clones were read by immunoSEQ multiplex PCR, and TCRdb kept only the in-frame ones, dropping some. The table has tens of thousands of clones, almost 90% seen once; the top ten hold about 3.7%. Sequencing used CD4+ or CD8+ T cells sorted from blood, obtained in a trial of the OX40 agonist ivuxolimab. The receptor source for this set is an adult with an advanced solid tumor such as melanoma, head and neck, liver or kidney cancer.

This chain connects TRBV6-5 to TRBJ1-1, with TRBD1 identical over 7 bases. Germline assignment: CDR1 MNHEY and CDR2 SVGAGI. J lost 1 base, V lost 0 bases, and 2 bases had no gene match. The CDR3 is 15 residues long. The CDR3 loop is CASSYSRTGNTEAFF. CDR3 nucleotide sequence: TGTGCCAGCAGTTACTCGAGGACAGGGAACACTGAAGCTTTCTTT.

This chain links TRBV28 with TRBJ2-7; 9 bases are a match to TRBD2. The trim removed 7 bases at V and 1 base at J, leaving 5 bases unmatched. This CDR3 comprises 14 residues. Per the germline V gene, CDR1 is MDHEN and CDR2 is SYDVKM. The CDR3 is CASKPGLASYEQYF. CDR3 nucleotide sequence: TGTGCCAGCAAACCGGGACTAGCTTCCTACGAGCAGTACTTC.

V is TRBV5-6 and J is TRBJ2-3; perhaps TRBD2 as D (7 bases). The germline V and J ends were trimmed by 5 bases and 0 bases, with 19 bases remaining between them. Germline CDR1 SGHDT, CDR2 YYEEEE. The CDR3 contains 17 residues. This CDR3 reads CASSSLGGAHSTDTQYF. DNA for the CDR3: TGTGCCAGCAGTTCCCTTGGGGGGGCCCATAGCACAGATACGCAGTATTTT. Together with reference TRBV5-6 and TRBJ2-3, the CDR3 gives the full variable domain: DAGVTQSPTHLIKTRGQQVTLRCSPKSGHDTVSWYQQALGQGPQFIFQYYEEEERQRGNFPDRFSGHQFPNYSSELNVNALLLGDSALYLCASSSLGGAHSTDTQYFGPGTRLTVL.

The V call is TRBV4-2, the J call TRBJ2-3; 10 bases map to TRBD2. Unmatched junction bases numbered 9, after V lost 1 base and J lost 5 bases. The CDR3 consists of 17 residues. Germline CDR1 is LGHNA and CDR2 is YNFKEQ. For the CDR3, the DNA is TGTGCCAGCAGCCAAGGACAGCGGGGGGGCCGATTAGATACGCAGTATTTT. This encodes CASSQGQRGGRLDTQYF.

The chain is built from TRBV9 and TRBJ2-7; the match to TRBD2 covers 14 bases. V dropped 0 bases and J dropped 3; count of bases not matched to a gene: 14. CDR1 SGDLS and CDR2 YYNGEE come from the germline V gene. The CDR3 length is 20 residues. This chain's CDR3 is CASSVAGGLGTSGSFYEQYF. As DNA, the CDR3 is TGTGCCAGCAGCGTAGCCGGAGGATTAGGGACTAGCGGGAGTTTCTACGAGCAGTACTTC.

The chain recombines TRBV5-4 with TRBJ1-1; 7 nucleotides line up with TRBD1. The CDR3 spans 12 residues. Losses at the gene ends were 5 bases for V and 8 bases for J; bases not matched to a gene: 6. Germline V CDR1 and CDR2: SGHNT, YYREEE (reference sequence). CDR3 sequence (DNA): TGTGCCAGCAGACTTGGACAGGCCGAAGCTTTCTTT. Its translation is CASRLGQAEAFF.

This rearrangement joins TRBV19 to TRBJ1-2, with D possibly matching TRBD1 (6 bases). CDR3 length: 14 amino acids. Germline V gives CDR1 LNHDA, CDR2 SQIVND (reference sequence). V dropped 7 bases and J dropped 2 bases, with 14 bases sitting between them. CDR3 sequence (DNA): TGTGCCAGTACTAGGGGACAAACCAACTATGGCTACACCTTC. This sequence encodes CASTRGQTNYGYTF.

The chain links TRBV28 to TRBJ1-2, with a weak D call TRBD1 (5 bases). CDR1 MDHEN and CDR2 SYDVKM come from the germline V gene. The CDR3 has 12 residues. V lost 5 bases, J lost 9 bases, and 13 bases lay in between. The CDR3 DNA reads as TGTGCCAGCAGTGTAACAGGCTCGAGCTACACCTTC. As protein: CASSVTGSSYTF.

In the case of this clone: Its ends do not fully match the called genes, so a read error is possible. This chain links TRBV7-7 with TRBJ2-5; TRBD1 agrees at 11 bases. The CDR3 has 15 amino acids. Germline loops: CDR1 SSHAT, CDR2 FNYEAQ (reference sequence). CDR3 bases: TGTGCTAGCAGCTTCGGACAGGGGGCCTTAGAGACCCAGTACTTC. The encoded protein is CASSFGQGALETQYF.

The genes are TRBV11-2 and TRBJ2-7, with a tentative D call TRBD2 (5 bases). The CDR3 runs 14 residues. Between the trimmed V and J ends, which lost 5 bases and 0 bases, there was a span of 11 bases. In germline, CDR1 is SGHAT, CDR2 FQNNGV. The CDR3 DNA reads TGTGCCAGCAGCGTCCTCCGGGGCTCCTACGAGCAGTACTTC. It translates to CASSVLRGSYEQYF.

The chain links TRBV28 to TRBJ2-3; either TRBD1 or TRBD2 may fit D (6 bases each). The V end lost 5 bases, the J end lost 2 bases, and 14 bases lay between the germline ends. The CDR3 runs to 15 residues. The germline V gene has CDR1 MDHEN and CDR2 SYDVKM. The CDR3 DNA follows: TGTGCCAGCAGTGGAGGGGGACTTTCCACAGATACGCAGTATTTT. Residues: CASSGGGLSTDTQYF.

V is TRBV6-5 and J is TRBJ1-5; 8 nucleotides line up with TRBD1. Germline V gives CDR1 MNHEY, CDR2 SVGAGI. With 4 bases clipped from V and 5 bases from J, the junction kept 4 bases outside the gene matches. This CDR3 has 14 residues. In DNA form, the CDR3 reads TGTGCCAGCAGTTCCAGGGGGCTTCATCAGCCCCAGCATTTT. Protein sequence: CASSSRGLHQPQHF.

The chain has TRBV6-1 and TRBJ1-2, with TRBD1 identical over 9 bases. V dropped 6 bases and J dropped 3; count of bases not matched to a gene: 2. CDR1 is MNHNS, CDR2 SASEGT, per germline. The CDR3 is 13 amino acids. The CDR3 loop reads CASRGQGYYGYTF. The CDR3 DNA reads as TGTGCCAGCAGGGGACAGGGATACTATGGCTACACCTTC.

The rearrangement links TRBV18 to TRBJ2-3; 12 bases are a match to TRBD1. The V and J ends lost 6 bases and 0 bases, in that order; junction bases with no gene match: 16. The CDR3 loop spans 20 amino acids. Germline values: CDR1 KGHSH, CDR2 LQKENI. The CDR3 region is CASSIRGVRDRGQSTDTQYF. CDR3 coding DNA: TGTGCCAGCTCCATTAGGGGCGTCCGGGACAGGGGGCAGAGCACAGATACGCAGTATTTT. Supplemented by reference TRBV18 and TRBJ2-3, the full variable domain reads NAGVMQNPRHLVRRRGQEARLRCSPMKGHSHVYWYRQLPEEGLKFMVYLQKENIIDESGMPKERFSAEFPKEGPSILRIQQVVRGDSAAYFCASSIRGVRDRGQSTDTQYFGPGTRLTVL.

By its share, this clone is large. V gene TRBV5-1 combines with J gene TRBJ2-2, with a possible D match to TRBD1 (5 bases). Germline CDR1 reads SGHRS; CDR2 reads YFSETQ. The CDR3 runs 15 residues. Trimming stripped 2 bases from V and 2 bases from J, with 10 bases between. In nucleotides, the CDR3 is TGCGCCAGCAGCTTAGGGGTCGGTAACACCGGGGAGCTGTTTTTT. Amino acid sequence: CASSLGVGNTGELFF.

CDR3 in DNA: TGTGCCAGCAGTTACTTTGGACAGAAAAACACTGAAGCTTTCTTT. Encoded protein: CASSYFGQKNTEAFF. The chain links TRBV6-5 to TRBJ1-1, with D tentatively TRBD1 (6 bases). The germline V gene encodes CDR1 MNHEY and CDR2 SVGAGI. The ends were cut back, 1 base at V and 2 bases at J, with 11 bases in the middle. This CDR3 comprises 15 residues.

V is TRBV7-3 and J is TRBJ1-1; D ambiguous. Germline V gives CDR1 SGHTA, CDR2 FQGTGA. V shed 1 base and J shed 0 bases, with 6 bases lying between them. The CDR3 has 14 residues. For the CDR3, the DNA is TGTGCCAGCAGCTTAAGTGGGATGAACACTGAAGCTTTCTTT. It encodes CASSLSGMNTEAFF.

The genes are TRBV5-4 and TRBJ2-5, with TRBD2 matching over 10 bases. Germline V CDR1 and CDR2: SGHNT, YYREEE (reference sequence). This CDR3 has 16 amino acids. Trimming at V came to 4 bases and at J to 4 bases, leaving 10 bases not matched to a gene. The CDR3 coding sequence is TGTGCCAGCAGCCCTCCGAGCGGGGGGGCCTCAGAGACCCAGTACTTC. Protein sequence: CASSPPSGGASETQYF.

The chain carries TRBV12-5 and TRBJ2-7; the D is unclear. The CDR3 consists of 13 residues. Germline CDR1 is LGHNT and CDR2 is FRNRAP. V shed 6 bases and J shed 6 bases, with 15 bases lying between them. The CDR3 DNA sequence: TGTGCTAGTGGCCTGGGTGGGGTTCGCGAGCAGTACTTC. Protein product: CASGLGGVREQYF.

About this clone: Other DNA sequences in the sample encode the same CDR3. J is TRBJ2-7 and V is TRBV18, with no clear D. The CDR3 is 14 amino acids. The V end lost 2 bases, the J end lost 5 bases, and 13 bases lay between the germline ends. Germline V CDR1 and CDR2: KGHSH, LQKENI. The CDR3: CASSPGISGNEQYF. The DNA of the CDR3 is TGTGCCAGCTCACCAGGTATTAGTGGGAACGAGCAGTACTTC.

This clone has just one count. The rearrangement links TRBV21-1 to TRBJ1-5; the table's D call TRBD1 went unverified against the DNA. TRBV21-1 is annotated as a pseudogene. CDR3 length: 16 amino acids. The CDR3 protein is CASSKVLDRGAQPQHF. CDR3 nucleotide sequence: TGTGCCAGCAGCAAGGTCCTAGACAGGGGGGCTCAGCCCCAGCATTTT.

V and J are TRBV19 and TRBJ1-5, with a weak D call TRBD1 (6 bases). Looked up from germline, CDR1 is LNHDA and CDR2 is SQIVND (reference sequence). With 7 bases removed from V and 2 bases from J, the gap between germline ends came to 18 bases. CDR3 size: 16 residues. The CDR3 sequence: CASIGTPRTGNQPQHF. The CDR3, as DNA: TGTGCCAGTATCGGGACACCGAGGACGGGCAATCAGCCCCAGCATTTT.

CDR3 residues: CSVDGASSYNEQFF. The DNA for the CDR3 is TGCAGCGTTGACGGAGCGAGCTCCTACAATGAGCAGTTCTTC. The J gene is TRBJ2-1, the V gene TRBV29-1, with no clear D. There are 14 residues in the CDR3. The germline V and J ends were trimmed by 3 bases and 0 bases, with 9 bases remaining between them. Per germline, CDR1 SQVTM and CDR2 ANQGSEA.

V and J are TRBV12-5 and TRBJ2-5; 8 bases line up with TRBD2. Losses at the gene ends were 4 bases for V and 5 bases for J; bases not matched to a gene: 12. The germline V gene encodes CDR1 LGHNT and CDR2 FRNRAP. CDR3 size: 16 residues. CDR3: CASGSTGTRWAETQYF. The CDR3 DNA sequence: TGTGCTAGTGGTTCCACCGGGACTAGATGGGCCGAGACCCAGTACTTC.

The chain joins TRBV5-6 to TRBJ1-4; 9 bases map to TRBD1. CDR3 length: 15 residues. V was pared by 4 bases and J by 7 bases, with 8 bases of the junction left unmatched. CDR1 is SGHDT and CDR2 is YYEEEE in the germline V gene. CDR3 in DNA: TGTGCCAGCAGCAGACAAGGACAGGGGTTTGAAAAACTGTTTTTT. Amino acid sequence: CASSRQGQGFEKLFF.

This chain joins TRBV10-3 and TRBJ2-1, with D maybe TRBD2 (6 bases). The V end was cut by 10 bases, the J end by 0 bases, with 13 bases between. Germline CDR1 and CDR2: ENHRY and SYGVKD. This CDR3 has 14 residues. CDR3 nucleotide sequence: TGTGCCACAGCGGGCCATAACTCCTACAATGAGCAGTTCTTC. It is translated as CATAGHNSYNEQFF.

The chain uses TRBV4-1 and TRBJ1-6; D gene ambiguous. This CDR3 is 15 amino acids long. CDR1 MGHRA and CDR2 YSYEKL come from the germline V gene. Trimming removed 3 bases at V and 0 bases at J, with 6 bases between. CDR3 loop: CASSQGSSYNSPLHF. In DNA, the CDR3 is TGCGCCAGCAGCCAGGGGAGCTCCTATAATTCACCCCTCCACTTT.

The chain recombines TRBV7-8 with TRBJ2-5; D is possibly TRBD2 (6 bases). This CDR3 comprises 14 residues. From germline, CDR1 is SGHVS and CDR2 FQNEAQ. Between the trimmed V and J ends, which lost 3 bases and 5 bases, there was a span of 13 bases. CDR3 nucleotides: TGTGCCAGCAGCTTTAGCGGTTCCGCGGAGACCCAGTACTTC. Translating gives CASSFSGSAETQYF.

The chain couples TRBV5-5 to TRBJ1-5; D possibly corresponds to TRBD1 (5 bases). Per the germline V gene, CDR1 is SGHKS and CDR2 is YYEKEE (reference sequence). Trimming cost V 0 bases and J 6 bases, with 13 bases left between them. The CDR3 extends over 15 amino acids. The CDR3: CASSLDYRPSQPQHF. CDR3 nucleotide sequence: TGTGCCAGCAGCTTGGACTACAGGCCAAGTCAGCCCCAGCATTTT.

The V call is TRBV10-1, the J call TRBJ2-3; 8 bases map to TRBD2. The CDR3 length is 15 residues. Germline CDR1 and CDR2: WNHNN and SYGVQD (reference sequence). With V trimmed by 8 bases and J by 4 bases, 11 bases remained unmatched. The chain's CDR3 is CASSIAGTPPDTQYF. The CDR3, as DNA: TGCGCCAGCTCAATAGCGGGGACGCCACCAGATACGCAGTATTTT.

The rearrangement uses TRBV2 and TRBJ2-2; D gene ambiguous. The CDR3 runs 13 residues. Looked up from germline, CDR1 is SNHLY and CDR2 is FYNNEI. Trimming pared 6 bases from V and 2 bases from J, leaving 7 bases between. CDR3 in amino acids: CASRRSNTGELFF. CDR3 DNA sequence: TGTGCCAGCAGAAGATCCAACACCGGGGAGCTGTTTTTT.

The CDR3 nucleotides read TGCGCCAGCAGTTCCAATGCGGGGGTACAAGAGACCCAGTACTTC. As protein: CASSSNAGVQETQYF. The chain employs TRBV5-1 and TRBJ2-5; the match to TRBD2 covers 7 bases. This CDR3 spans 15 amino acids. The V gene end was trimmed by 5 bases and the J gene end by 2 bases; junction bases not matched to a gene: 9. Germline V gives CDR1 SGHRS, CDR2 YFSETQ.